Given below is one TCR beta chain in context. Its antigen is unknown. Assay used: immunoSEQ multiplex PCR; TCRdb lists only in-frame clones, some missing. The sample lists 35,000 to 40,000 clones, 65% to 75% occurring once. This specimen comes from a study of vaccination effects on CD4 cells after COVID-19. Across the study: Two doses of BNT162b2 or mRNA-1273 vaccine were administered to participants. Study-level findings and limits: Late in the post-vaccination period, infection-induced and vaccine-induced clones underwent marked clonal contraction. Recruitment yielded few convalescent patients, and the study had no early post-infection timepoints.

With 10 bases removed from V and 7 bases from J, the gap between germline ends came to 17 bases. The CDR3 spans 13 residues. Culture proceeded for about ten days, and CD4+ T cells were then isolated. At days 3 and 7, half of the medium was exchanged for IL-2 medium. The material sequenced was CD4+ T cells from PBMCs cultured without peptide, taken before COVID-19 vaccination. The TCR originated in a human donor who received a COVID-19 vaccine. The chain combines TRBV12-3 or TRBV12-4 with TRBJ2-1, with a tentative D call TRBD2 (5 bases). The CDR3, as DNA: TGTGCCACCACCAGCTCGACGGGAAATGAGCAGTTCTTC. Translated: CATTSSTGNEQFF.